This entry concerns a single T cell receptor (beta chain). It lacks a known antigen. Base qualities are not at hand, and no much larger clone is one base apart. In Seattle, one collaborating source enrolled patients while the infection was active and tracked those patients longitudinally over the course of disease. Collaborating institutions collected whole blood in K2EDTA tubes following their own protocols. Collaborator samples were shipped for TCRbeta analysis as frozen whole blood, isolated PBMCs, or DNA extracted from either sample type. The record originates from a study of blood T cell repertoires in COVID-19 (dated by TCRdb to about 2020). Study-level background: Collaborator samples came from the United States, Italy and Spain and covered acute and convalescent phases of COVID-19. The material from the prospective study consisted of cDNA or gDNA derived from T cells, B-cell-depleted T cells, or PBMCs. Subjects who had been exposed to COVID-19, were actively infected with it, or had recovered from it provided the deeply sampled blood TCRbeta repertoires that made up the dataset. A freely available public database, intended as a resource for researchers studying the immune response to SARS-CoV-2, is where the repertoires were released. The samples were drawn from two sources: the first 160 participants of the ongoing ImmuneRACE study, and some 1,300 subjects contributed by 6 global collaborators. The sample metadata nearly always contained a de-identified subject ID, COVID-19 status, age in years and sex. Where HLA class I and class II types were available, the types were taken from metadata supplied by the sample provider, not from assay-based typing.

Paper-wide results and their limitations: Clinical and demographic metadata were provided uncurated, with the amount varying by source and participant.

The CDR3 has 17 amino acids, counting the end cysteine and phenylalanine. Only the CDR3 portion is preserved as DNA: 51 bases, with reading frame beginning at the first base. V lost 2 bases and J lost 7 bases, and the count of bases not matched to a germline gene is 9. For CDR1 and CDR2, the germline V gene (reference sequence) lists GTSNPN and SVGIG. The immunoSEQ Assay, a bias-controlled multiplex PCR, was used to amplify TCRbeta CDR3 regions from genomic DNA. The authors' analysis ran thus. The number of nucleated cells in each sample was estimated from the amplification of reference gene primers within the assay. Sequence reads were collapsed and filtered to measure the absolute abundance of every unique TCRbeta CDR3 rearrangement. For each sample, productive Simpson clonality was calculated as the square root of Simpson's diversity index over productive rearrangements. TCRdb holds this immuneACCESS table with in-frame rearrangements only. Some clones are missing; in checked studies, unresolved V genes explain under half, and the rest has no known cause. That table is the source of V, J and clone size, and D and trimming were worked out from the DNA. Here the sample has fewer than 250,000 clones; 85% to 90% occur a single time. Of the sample, 2% to 3% falls within the top ten clones.

The rearrangement combines TRBV30 with TRBJ2-2; 14 central bases correspond to TRBD2. The sample taken for sequencing was peripheral blood. The receptor comes from a man aged 30 to 39 with COVID-19, enrolled during active disease. The CDR3 here reads CAWSRRTSGRNGGELFF. The sequenced DNA is TGTGCCTGGAGTCGAAGGACTAGCGGGAGGAACGGCGGGGAGCTGTTTTTT.